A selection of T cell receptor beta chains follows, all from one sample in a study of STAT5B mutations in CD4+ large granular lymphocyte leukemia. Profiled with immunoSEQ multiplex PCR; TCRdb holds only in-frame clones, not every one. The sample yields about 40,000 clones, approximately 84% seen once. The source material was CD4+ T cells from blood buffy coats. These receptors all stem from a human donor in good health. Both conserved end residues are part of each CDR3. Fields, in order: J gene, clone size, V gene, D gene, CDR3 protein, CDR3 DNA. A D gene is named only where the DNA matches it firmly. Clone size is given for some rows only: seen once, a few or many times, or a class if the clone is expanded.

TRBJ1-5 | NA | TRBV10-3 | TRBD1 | CAISEGTVSNQPQHF | TGTGCCATCAGCGAAGGGACAGTTAGCAATCAGCCCCAGCATTTT
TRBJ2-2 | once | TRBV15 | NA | CATSRWATGELFF | TGTGCCACCAGCAGATGGGCCACCGGGGAGCTGTTTTTT
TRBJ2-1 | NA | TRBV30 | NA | CAWSPNRAVTLHNEQFF | TGTGCCTGGAGTCCTAACCGGGCGGTCACACTACACAATGAGCAGTTCTTC
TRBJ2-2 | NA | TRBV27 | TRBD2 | CASSLTGLAGTGELFF | TGTGCCAGCAGTTTGACGGGACTAGCGGGAACCGGGGAGCTGTTTTTT
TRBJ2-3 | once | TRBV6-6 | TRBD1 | CASSPGTVTDTQYF | TGTGCCAGCAGTCCAGGGACAGTCACAGATACGCAGTATTTT
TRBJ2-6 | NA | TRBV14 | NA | CASSQGWGAGANVLTF | TGTGCCAGCAGCCAAGGGTGGGGAGCTGGGGCCAACGTCCTGACTTTC
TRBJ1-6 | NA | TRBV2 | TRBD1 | CASGTGNSPLHF | TGTGCCAGCGGGACAGGGAATTCACCCCTCCACTTT
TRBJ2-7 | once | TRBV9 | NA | CASSVGPGAYEQYF | TGTGCCAGCAGCGTAGGGCCGGGGGCCTACGAGCAGTACTTC
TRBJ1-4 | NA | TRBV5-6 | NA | CASSFRVGATNEKLFF | TGTGCCAGCAGCTTCCGTGTTGGTGCAACTAATGAAAAACTGTTTTTT
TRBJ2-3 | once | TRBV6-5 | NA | CASSYGQGVTDTQYF | TGTGCCAGCAGTTACGGGCAGGGTGTAACAGATACGCAGTATTTT
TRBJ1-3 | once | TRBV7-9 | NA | CASSHQDSLTDTSGNTIYF | TGTGCCAGCAGCCATCAAGATTCTTTAACAGACACCTCTGGAAACACCATATATTTT
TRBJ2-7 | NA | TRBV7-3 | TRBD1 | CASSLVGTGGHEQYF | TGTGCCAGCAGCCTCGTCGGGACAGGGGGCCACGAGCAGTACTTC
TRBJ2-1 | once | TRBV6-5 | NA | CASTQGNEQFF | TGTGCCAGCACCCAGGGAAATGAGCAGTTCTTC
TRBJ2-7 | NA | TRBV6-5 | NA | CASSSGTNAARYEQYF | TGTGCCAGCAGTTCCGGGACCAACGCAGCACGCTACGAGCAGTACTTC
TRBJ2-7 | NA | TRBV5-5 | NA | CASTGQTYEQYF | TGTGCCAGCACAGGACAGACCTACGAGCAGTACTTC
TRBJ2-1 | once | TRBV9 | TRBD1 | CASSGGQGRNEQFF | TGTGCCAGCAGCGGAGGACAGGGCAGGAATGAGCAGTTCTTC